Presented here are 20 T cell receptor beta chains from one specimen sequenced in a study of shared clonotypes between healthy human individuals. Clones were sequenced by immunoSEQ multiplex PCR, and TCRdb holds only the in-frame ones, with some missing. The sample lists some 1 million clones, more than 60% seen once, with about 1.5% in the top ten. The source material was memory CD4+ T cells sorted from blood. Subset defined: CD45RA-negative fraction. These receptors originate from a man younger than 30 in good health.

CDR3 protein: CASRTSGVGGYTF. The CDR3 DNA reads as TGTGCCAGCAGAACCTCAGGGGTCGGGGGCTACACCTTC. This chain connects TRBV6-6 to TRBJ1-2; perhaps TRBD1 as D (6 bases). The CDR3 is 13 residues long. V was cut by 6 bases and J by 8 bases, with 16 bases left in between. The germline V gene has CDR1 MNHNY and CDR2 SVGAGI (reference sequence).

J is TRBJ2-7 and V is TRBV5-1; tentatively, D is TRBD1 (5 bases). The germline V gene has CDR1 SGHRS and CDR2 YFSETQ. The V gene lost 3 bases and the J gene lost 13 bases, with 20 bases spanning the gap. This CDR3 region has 13 residues. The CDR3 is CASSYAREGVEYF. CDR3 nucleotide sequence: TGCGCCAGCAGCTACGCAAGGGAAGGGGTTGAATACTTC. The full variable domain, its missing parts supplied by reference TRBV5-1 and TRBJ2-7, is KAGVTQTPRYLIKTRGQQVTLSCSPISGHRSVSWYQQTPGQGLQFLFEYFSETQRNKGNFPGRFSGRQFSNSRSEMNVSTLELGDSALYLCASSYAREGVEYFGPGTRLTVT.

The gene calls are TRBV14 and TRBJ2-1; weak D call: TRBD2 (5 bases). Trimming stripped 1 base from V and 8 bases from J, with 18 bases between. Germline CDR1 and CDR2: SGHDN and FVKESK. The CDR3 totals 16 residues. CDR3 sequence: CASSQAGWEKSHEQFF. CDR3 DNA sequence: TGTGCCAGCAGCCAAGCGGGGTGGGAGAAGTCCCATGAGCAGTTCTTC.

This clone has ten or more counts. This chain connects TRBV5-1 to TRBJ2-3; D is undetermined. The CDR3 totals 14 residues. Trimming stripped 5 bases from V and 6 bases from J, with 16 bases between. CDR1 and CDR2 from the germline V gene are SGHRS and YFSETQ. The CDR3: CASRGGTFKDTQYF. The CDR3 DNA sequence: TGCGCCAGCAGAGGCGGCACGTTCAAGGATACGCAGTATTTT.

The rearrangement uses TRBV12-5 and TRBJ2-1; D is uncertain. The length of the CDR3 is 13 residues. Trimming shortened V by 10 bases and J by 7 bases, and 17 bases separated the two germline ends. CDR1 and CDR2 from the germline V gene are LGHNT and FRNRAP. The CDR3 DNA reads as TGTGCTATCACCACCCGGGTGGGGAATGAGCAGTTCTTC. It codes for CAITTRVGNEQFF.

The chain is built from TRBV9 and TRBJ2-5; TRBD1 is a possible D gene (6 bases). The germline gives CDR1 SGDLS, CDR2 YYNGEE. V was pared by 0 bases and J by 4 bases, with 13 bases between. The CDR3 runs 15 residues. The CDR3 sequence: CASSVDVTGGETQYF. CDR3 in DNA: TGTGCCAGCAGCGTAGATGTGACAGGTGGAGAGACCCAGTACTTC. The whole variable domain, filled in from reference TRBV9 and TRBJ2-5, reads DSGVTQTPKHLITATGQRVTLRCSPRSGDLSVYWYQQSLDQGLQFLIQYYNGEERAKGNILERFSAQQFPDLHSELNLSSLELGDSALYFCASSVDVTGGETQYFGPGTRLLVL.

The rearrangement uses TRBV28 and TRBJ2-1; TRBD2 matches 8 bases. In germline, CDR1 is MDHEN, CDR2 SYDVKM. The V and J ends lost 7 bases and 8 bases, in that order; junction bases with no gene match: 7. The CDR3 covers 13 residues. This CDR3 is CASTGGARDEQFF. In nucleotides, the CDR3 is TGTGCCAGCACGGGGGGGGCCAGGGATGAGCAGTTCTTC.

This clone was detected only a few times. The chain has TRBV7-3 and TRBJ2-3; 9 positions match TRBD1. The V segment lost 2 bases and the J segment 4 bases; nucleotides outside the gene matches: 10. The length of the CDR3 is 17 residues. CDR1 is SGHTA and CDR2 is FQGTGA in the germline V gene. The CDR3, as DNA: TGTGCCAGCAGCTTAGGTACGGGACAGGGCGTTCCAGATACGCAGTATTTT. Residues: CASSLGTGQGVPDTQYF.

The chain uses TRBV30 and TRBJ2-2; TRBD1 might be the D (6 bases). V lost 4 bases and J lost 6, with 15 bases in between. Germline V gene lookup returns CDR1 GTSNPN and CDR2 SVGIG (reference sequence). The CDR3 has 14 amino acids. CDR3: CAWNPGTQAGELFF. DNA for the CDR3: TGTGCCTGGAATCCCGGGACACAGGCCGGGGAGCTGTTTTTT.

The chain combines TRBV6-1 with TRBJ1-1; possible D gene TRBD1, 5 bases. Germline CDR1 is MNHNS and CDR2 is SASEGT. CDR3 length: 15 residues. Trimming cost V 2 bases and J 4 bases, with 14 bases left between them. This chain's CDR3 is CASSEPKTGPTEAFF. The CDR3 DNA follows: TGTGCCAGCAGTGAACCGAAGACGGGACCCACTGAAGCTTTCTTT.

The chain uses TRBV5-4 and TRBJ2-5; tentatively, D is TRBD2 (5 bases). V lost 3 bases and J lost 1, with 7 bases in between. Per germline, CDR1 SGHNT and CDR2 YYREEE (reference sequence). The CDR3 is 13 amino acids. DNA of the CDR3: TGTGCCAGCAGCTGGGGAGTCCAAGAGACCCAGTACTTC. Its translation: CASSWGVQETQYF. Complete variable domain (other parts from reference TRBV5-4 and TRBJ2-5): ETGVTQSPTHLIKTRGQQVTLRCSSQSGHNTVSWYQQALGQGPQFIFQYYREEENGRGNFPPRFSGLQFPNYSSELNVNALELDDSALYLCASSWGVQETQYFGPGTRLLVL.

J is TRBJ2-3 and V is TRBV25-1; 9 nucleotides line up with TRBD2. CDR3 length: 14 amino acids. Germline CDR1 MGHDK, CDR2 SYGVNS. The trim removed 9 bases at V and 3 bases at J, leaving 7 bases unmatched. CDR3 nucleotide sequence: TGTGCCAGTCTAGCGGGGTTGAGTACAGATACGCAGTATTTT. It yields the protein CASLAGLSTDTQYF.

A remark on this clone: Other nucleotide sequences in the sample specify the same CDR3. The chain has TRBV11-2 and TRBJ2-7, with TRBD2 identical over 11 bases. From germline, CDR1 is SGHAT and CDR2 FQNNGV. With 1 base clipped from V and 3 bases from J, the junction kept 2 bases outside the gene matches. This CDR3 is built from 15 residues. The CDR3, as DNA: TGTGCCAGCAGCTTAGGACTAGCGGGGAGCTACGAGCAGTACTTC. Protein: CASSLGLAGSYEQYF.

The chain recombines TRBV7-2 with TRBJ2-3; 8 bases line up with TRBD2. There are 16 residues in the CDR3. The V gene's germline CDR1 is SGHTA and CDR2 FQGNSA. Trimming cost V 6 bases and J 4 bases; bases outside gene matches: 12. The CDR3: CASSSGRGERADTQYF. Written as DNA, the CDR3 is TGTGCCAGCAGTTCCGGGAGGGGAGAAAGGGCAGATACGCAGTATTTT.

Concerning this clone: The same CDR3 arises from other DNA sequences in this sample as well. This rearrangement joins TRBV5-8 to TRBJ2-5; no firm D call. The CDR3 consists of 11 residues. The germline V gene encodes CDR1 SGHTS and CDR2 YDEGEE. V shed 3 bases and J shed 5 bases, with 5 bases lying between them. In DNA, the CDR3 is TGTGCCAGCAGCTCTTGGGAGACCCAGTACTTC. Protein sequence: CASSSWETQYF.

The table lists this clone with a few counts. Other DNA sequences of this sample code for an identical CDR3. This chain links TRBV5-1 with TRBJ2-3; D is unresolved. Germline lookup yields CDR1 SGHRS and CDR2 YFSETQ. With 4 bases removed from V and 1 base from J, the gap between germline ends came to 7 bases. The CDR3 totals 13 residues. The CDR3 nucleotides are TGCGCCAGCAGCCGGGCCCGCACAGATACGCAGTATTTT. This encodes CASSRARTDTQYF.

The gene calls are TRBV6-6 and TRBJ1-5, with 8 bases identical to TRBD1. The germline V gene encodes CDR1 MNHNY and CDR2 SVGAGI (reference sequence). V lost 6 bases to trimming and J lost 0 bases; unmatched junction nucleotides: 4. The CDR3 extends over 15 amino acids. DNA for the CDR3: TGTGCCAGCAGGGACAGGGTTTATAGCAATCAGCCCCAGCATTTT. It specifies CASRDRVYSNQPQHF.

The chain employs TRBV27 and TRBJ2-3; D gene unclear. The germline V gene has CDR1 MNHEY and CDR2 SMNVEV (reference sequence). The CDR3 loop spans 16 amino acids. Between the trimmed V and J ends, which lost 0 bases and 2 bases, there was a span of 12 bases. In DNA form, the CDR3 reads TGTGCCAGCAGTTTATCGGCATACCCTACCACAGATACGCAGTATTTT. It yields the protein CASSLSAYPTTDTQYF.

The chain combines TRBV7-2 with TRBJ1-2, with 9 positions matching TRBD1. The CDR3 length is 18 residues. The ends lost 1 base at V and 3 bases at J; junction bases unmatched: 12. The germline CDR1 and CDR2 sequences are SGHTA and FQGNSA. The DNA for the CDR3 is TGTGCCAGCAGCTTAGATGGACAGGGGCGCCTGAGGGACTATGGCTACACCTTC. Protein product: CASSLDGQGRLRDYGYTF.

The J gene is TRBJ2-5, the V gene TRBV6-1; the D gene is possibly TRBD1 (5 bases). Germline V gene data show CDR1 as MNHNS and CDR2 as SASEGT. Trimming pared 6 bases from V and 3 bases from J, leaving 8 bases between. CDR3 size: 12 residues. CDR3 coding DNA: TGTGCCAGCAGCCCGACAGAAGAGACCCAGTACTTC. Translation: CASSPTEETQYF.